This T cell receptor (beta chain) was identified during a study of graft-versus-host responses after intestinal transplantation. The study's findings and limits: Present in recipient marrow, GvH clones included some that appeared first in ileum or blood.

Remarks on this clone: The antigen is unknown. The junction and the germline gene differ at one end; a read error may be behind it.

CDR1 is SSHAT and CDR2 is FNYEAQ in the germline V gene (reference sequence). This CDR3 spans 13 amino acids. Produced via immunoSEQ multiplex PCR; TCRdb's table is partial and in-frame only. The table includes 75,000 to 100,000 clones, more than 80% detected once. The chain uses TRBV7-7 and TRBJ2-2, with D hard to call. Sequenced material: PBMCs, taken roughly 410 days after intestinal transplant. This clonotype was obtained from a human patient who received an intestinal transplant, so some T cells may come from the graft donor. The DNA for the CDR3 is TGTGCTAGCAGCTTAGTGGGCCCGGGGGAGCTGTTTTTT. This codes for CASSLVGPGELFF.